A single T cell receptor beta chain is shown here with its context. Its antigen remains unidentified. The data were obtained in a study of T-cell memory formation after mild COVID-19. Findings and caveats of the study: There was no confirmation that second-wave clones peaking on day 37 were SARS-CoV-2 specific. Clones shrinking from day 15 to 85 showed even CD4/CD8 mixes; later expanders tilted CD4+.

TCRdb re-analysed the 5' RACE reads in MiXCR, keeping a single row per CDR3 protein. Found here are 290,000 or so distinct CDR3 sequences, roughly a fifth of them singletons; the top ten hold 20% to 25%. The CDR3 totals 15 residues. Germline CDR1 and CDR2: SGHTA and FQGNSA. Trimming took 2 bases from V and 0 from J, leaving 8 bases between them. This clonotype was obtained from a man aged 18 to 29 who had mild COVID-19 (a few samples of this study predate the infection). Cell type and time point are not known. The sequenced material came from PBMCs or a T cell subset sorted from them (not recorded which). The chain links TRBV7-2 to TRBJ1-3; D remains ambiguous. DNA of the CDR3: TGTGCCAGCAGCTTAAGTTCAGTCTCTGGAAACACCATATATTTT. It yields the protein CASSLSSVSGNTIYF.